Presented here are 4 T cell receptor beta chains from one specimen sequenced in a study of cytomegalovirus exposure and HLA in healthy donors. It was with 60 Vbeta and 13 Jbeta primers that the PCR ran. The method was immunoSEQ multiplex PCR; TCRdb's version includes in-frame clones alone and lacks a portion of them. This sample has tens of thousands of clones; roughly 84% occur once, and the top ten carry about 2.1%. The material sequenced was PBMCs. The receptors come from a man aged 18 to 35 in good health and CMV-seronegative.

In its sample, this clone was seen once. The chain uses TRBV2 and TRBJ1-2; D is uncertain. Germline V gene sequence: CDR1 SNHLY, CDR2 FYNNEI. The CDR3 totals 12 residues. V lost 5 bases to trimming and J lost 4 bases, with 8 bases between them. This chain's CDR3 is CASSHSLYGYTF. The CDR3 DNA reads as TGTGCCAGCAGTCATTCACTCTATGGCTACACCTTC.

This chain links TRBV5-1 with TRBJ2-3, with D possibly TRBD2 on 6 matching bases. CDR3 length equals 12 residues. Germline CDR1 and CDR2: SGHRS and YFSETQ. The V end lost 3 bases, the J end lost 4 bases, and 6 bases lay between the germline ends. The CDR3, as DNA: TGCGCCAGCAGCTGGGGGGCAGATACGCAGTATTTT. Protein: CASSWGADTQYF.

This chain joins TRBV2 and TRBJ2-7; D unresolved. Germline V gives CDR1 SNHLY, CDR2 FYNNEI. V shed 7 bases and J shed 2 bases, with 15 bases lying between them. The CDR3 has 14 amino acids. The CDR3 reads CASTKSRTTYEQYF. The CDR3 coding sequence is TGTGCCAGCACGAAAAGCAGAACTACCTACGAGCAGTACTTC.

This clone was recorded a few times. CDR3 nucleotide sequence: TGTGCCAGCAGTGCGCACAGGGGCCGGGGGACTGAAGCTTTCTTT. Amino acids: CASSAHRGRGTEAFF. The chain couples TRBV6-1 to TRBJ1-1; 7 bases match TRBD1. CDR3 length: 15 amino acids. CDR1 MNHNS and CDR2 SASEGT come from the germline V gene. The V and J ends lost 4 bases and 5 bases, in that order; junction bases with no gene match: 10.